Listed here are 14 T cell receptor beta chains from one sample, sequenced in a study of cytomegalovirus exposure and HLA in healthy donors. The PCR used 60 Vbeta and 13 Jbeta primers. The data were produced by immunoSEQ multiplex PCR, yet TCRdb's version contains in-frame clones alone and is incomplete. Counted here are under 150,000 clones, around a tenth occurring once; the ten biggest clones make up less than 4%. Sequencing used PBMCs. The receptors here all came from a man aged 25 to 40 in good health and CMV-seronegative.

J is TRBJ2-2 and V is TRBV7-8; D might be TRBD1 (7 bases). Germline V gene sequence: CDR1 SGHVS, CDR2 FQNEAQ. V was pared by 7 bases and J by 1 base, with 13 bases between. The CDR3 sequence is 15 residues long. CDR3 loop: CASIPGGRNTGELFF. CDR3 DNA sequence: TGTGCCAGCATCCCAGGGGGGCGGAACACCGGGGAGCTGTTTTTT.

The rearrangement links TRBV6-1 to TRBJ2-7; D unclear. Germline CDR1 and CDR2: MNHNS and SASEGT. V gave up 3 bases and J gave up 3 bases, with 6 bases separating them. The CDR3 consists of 12 residues. DNA of the CDR3: TGTGCCAGCAGTGAGGCCAGCTACGAGCAGTACTTC. Translation: CASSEASYEQYF.

The chain is built from TRBV18 and TRBJ2-7; 11 nucleotides line up with TRBD2. The CDR3 loop spans 14 amino acids. V was pared by 2 bases and J by 3 bases, with 0 bases of the junction left unmatched. Germline CDR1 KGHSH, CDR2 LQKENI. The CDR3 loop is CASSPGTSGYEQYF. CDR3 nucleotide sequence: TGTGCCAGCTCACCAGGGACTAGCGGCTACGAGCAGTACTTC.

Only a few counts were recorded for this clone. The CDR3 DNA reads TGCGCCAGCAGCCGAACAGGGGATCAGCCCCAGCATTTT. Its protein is CASSRTGDQPQHF. The chain combines TRBV4-3 with TRBJ1-5, with 7 bases fitting TRBD1. CDR3 length: 13 amino acids. J was trimmed by 5 bases and V by 4 bases; bases with no gene match: 2. CDR1 is LGHNA and CDR2 is YSLEER in the germline V gene.

The gene calls are TRBV10-3 and TRBJ2-7, with 9 bases matching TRBD2. The junction had 6 bases not matched to a gene; V was cut back by 6 bases and J by 0 bases. Germline V gene lookup returns CDR1 ENHRY and CDR2 SYGVKD. The CDR3 spans 15 residues. DNA of the CDR3: TGTGCCATCAGGCAGGATAGCGGGAGCTCCTACGAGCAGTACTTC. As protein: CAIRQDSGSSYEQYF.

A few counts support this clone. CDR3 sequence: CASSRDLNYGYTF. The CDR3 region has the DNA TGTGCCAGCAGTAGGGACTTGAACTATGGCTACACCTTC. This chain connects TRBV2 to TRBJ1-2; possible D gene TRBD1, 5 bases. V lost 5 bases, J lost 2 bases, and 9 bases lay in between. This CDR3 has 13 residues. CDR1 and CDR2 from the germline V gene are SNHLY and FYNNEI.

The chain has TRBV28 and TRBJ2-5, with 8 nucleotides matching TRBD1. This CDR3 spans 12 amino acids. V dropped 6 bases and J dropped 12; count of bases not matched to a gene: 9. The V gene's germline CDR1 is MDHEN and CDR2 SYDVKM. CDR3 region: CASSPSNRGEYF. The CDR3 coding sequence is TGTGCCAGCAGCCCTTCCAACAGGGGGGAGTACTTC.

The chain employs TRBV27 and TRBJ1-4; no reliable D call. Trimming stripped 3 bases from V and 1 base from J, with 12 bases between. The CDR3 is 16 residues long. CDR1 is MNHEY, CDR2 SMNVEV, per germline (reference sequence). Written as DNA, the CDR3 is TGTGCCAGCAGTTTGTACGCCGAGGGAACTAATGAAAAACTGTTTTTT. Encoded protein: CASSLYAEGTNEKLFF.

This clone showed up just a few times. The chain joins TRBV18 to TRBJ2-4; TRBD1 aligns across 8 bases. This CDR3 has 16 residues. CDR1 KGHSH and CDR2 LQKENI come from the germline V gene. After removal of 6 bases from V and 7 bases from J, the junction contained 14 bases not matched to a gene. CDR3 region: CASSEQSPGGANIQYF. The DNA for the CDR3 is TGTGCCAGCTCTGAACAGTCACCAGGGGGCGCGAACATTCAGTACTTC.

This clone was counted a few times. This chain connects TRBV6-5 to TRBJ1-1; D gene uncertain. Germline CDR1 is MNHEY and CDR2 is SVGAGI. The CDR3 is 13 residues long. Trimming removed 2 bases at V and 1 base at J, with 5 bases between. The CDR3 region is CASSYAENTEAFF. The DNA of the CDR3 is TGTGCCAGCAGTTACGCAGAGAACACTGAAGCTTTCTTT.

The chain combines TRBV18 with TRBJ2-3; D possibly corresponds to TRBD2 (6 bases). This CDR3 has 15 residues. Looked up from germline, CDR1 is KGHSH and CDR2 is LQKENI. The ends were cut back, 2 bases at V and 1 base at J, with 10 bases in the middle. CDR3 bases: TGTGCCAGCTCACCAGGCAGGGAGGGCACAGATACGCAGTATTTT. Translation: CASSPGREGTDTQYF. The variable domain in full, completed from reference TRBV18 and TRBJ2-3, reads NAGVMQNPRHLVRRRGQEARLRCSPMKGHSHVYWYRQLPEEGLKFMVYLQKENIIDESGMPKERFSAEFPKEGPSILRIQQVVRGDSAAYFCASSPGREGTDTQYFGPGTRLTVL.

The chain carries TRBV10-2 and TRBJ2-7; 13 bases line up with TRBD2. Germline V gives CDR1 WSHSY, CDR2 SAAADI. The CDR3 consists of 16 residues. The V and J ends lost 2 bases and 2 bases, in that order; junction bases with no gene match: 3. The CDR3 loop reads CASSEGLAGATYEQYF. The CDR3 nucleotides are TGCGCCAGCAGTGAGGGACTAGCGGGGGCCACCTACGAGCAGTACTTC.

This clone was counted a few times. CDR3 in DNA: TGTGCCAGCTCACCACAGGGGCCGGGTCAGCCCCAGCATTTT. Its protein is CASSPQGPGQPQHF. The V call is TRBV18, the J call TRBJ1-5, with a weak D call TRBD1 (5 bases). V was trimmed by 1 base and J by 6 bases, leaving 10 bases between them. The length of the CDR3 is 14 residues. Per germline, CDR1 KGHSH and CDR2 LQKENI. The entire variable domain, with the rest obtained from reference TRBV18 and TRBJ1-5, is as follows: NAGVMQNPRHLVRRRGQEARLRCSPMKGHSHVYWYRQLPEEGLKFMVYLQKENIIDESGMPKERFSAEFPKEGPSILRIQQVVRGDSAAYFCASSPQGPGQPQHFGDGTRLSIL.

This chain uses TRBV5-5 with TRBJ2-5, with D hard to call. The CDR3 loop spans 15 amino acids. V was clipped by 2 bases and J by 1 base, with 12 bases between them. Germline assignment: CDR1 SGHKS and CDR2 YYEKEE (reference sequence). The CDR3 DNA follows: TGTGCCAGCAGCTTAGGCACAAGGAGCCAAGAGACCCAGTACTTC. Residues: CASSLGTRSQETQYF.